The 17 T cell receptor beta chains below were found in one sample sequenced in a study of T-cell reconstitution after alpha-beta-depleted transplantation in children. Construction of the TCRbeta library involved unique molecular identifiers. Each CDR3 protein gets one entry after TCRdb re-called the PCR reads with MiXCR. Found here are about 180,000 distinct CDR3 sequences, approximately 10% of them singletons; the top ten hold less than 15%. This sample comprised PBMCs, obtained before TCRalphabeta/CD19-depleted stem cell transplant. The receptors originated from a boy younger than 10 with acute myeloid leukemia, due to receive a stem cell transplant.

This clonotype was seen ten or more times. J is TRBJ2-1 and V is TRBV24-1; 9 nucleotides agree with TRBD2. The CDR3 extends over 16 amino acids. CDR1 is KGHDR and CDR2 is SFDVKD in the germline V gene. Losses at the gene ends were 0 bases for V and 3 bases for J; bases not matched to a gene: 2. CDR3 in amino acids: CATSDLGAGGYNEQFF. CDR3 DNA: TGTGCCACCAGTGATTTGGGAGCGGGAGGCTACAATGAGCAGTTCTTC.

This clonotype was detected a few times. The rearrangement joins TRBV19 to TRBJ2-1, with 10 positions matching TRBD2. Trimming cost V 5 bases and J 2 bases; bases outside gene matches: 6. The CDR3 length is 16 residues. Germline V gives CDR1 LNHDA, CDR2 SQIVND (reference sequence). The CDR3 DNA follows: TGTGCCAGTAGTGCCACTAGCGGGACGGCCTACAATGAGCAGTTCTTC. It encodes CASSATSGTAYNEQFF.

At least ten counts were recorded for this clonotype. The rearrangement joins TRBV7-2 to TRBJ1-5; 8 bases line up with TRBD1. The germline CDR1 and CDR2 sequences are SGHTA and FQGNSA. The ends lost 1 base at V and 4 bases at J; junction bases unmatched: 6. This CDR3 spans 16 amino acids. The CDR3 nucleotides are TGTGCCAGCAGCTTAGAGACGGGACAGGTAAATCAGCCCCAGCATTTT. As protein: CASSLETGQVNQPQHF. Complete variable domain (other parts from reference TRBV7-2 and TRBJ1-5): GAGVSQSPSNKVTEKGKDVELRCDPISGHTALYWYRQSLGQGLEFLIYFQGNSAPDKSGLPSDRFSAERTGGSVSTLTIQRTQQEDSAVYLCASSLETGQVNQPQHFGDGTRLSIL.

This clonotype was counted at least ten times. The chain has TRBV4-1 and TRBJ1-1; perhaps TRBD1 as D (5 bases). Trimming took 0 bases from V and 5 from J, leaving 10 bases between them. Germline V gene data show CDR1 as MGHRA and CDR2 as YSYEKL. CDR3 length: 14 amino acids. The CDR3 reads CASSQEWSGTEAFF. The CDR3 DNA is TGCGCCAGCAGCCAAGAGTGGTCAGGGACTGAAGCTTTCTTT.

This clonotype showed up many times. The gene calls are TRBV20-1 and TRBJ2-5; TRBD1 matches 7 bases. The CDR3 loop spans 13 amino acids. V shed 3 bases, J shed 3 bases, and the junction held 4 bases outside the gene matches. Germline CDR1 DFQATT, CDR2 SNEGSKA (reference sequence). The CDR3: CSASRTGEETQYF. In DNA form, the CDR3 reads TGCAGTGCTAGTCGCACAGGGGAAGAGACCCAGTACTTC.

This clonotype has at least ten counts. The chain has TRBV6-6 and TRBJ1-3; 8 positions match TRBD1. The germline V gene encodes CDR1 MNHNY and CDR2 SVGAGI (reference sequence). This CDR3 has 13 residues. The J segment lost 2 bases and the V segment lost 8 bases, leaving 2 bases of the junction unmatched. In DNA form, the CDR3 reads TGTGCCAGCCAGACAGGGGCTGGAAACACCATATATTTT. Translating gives CASQTGAGNTIYF.

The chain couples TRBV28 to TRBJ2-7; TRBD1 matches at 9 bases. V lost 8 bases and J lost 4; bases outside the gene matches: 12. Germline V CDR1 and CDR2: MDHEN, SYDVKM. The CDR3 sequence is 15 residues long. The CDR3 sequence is CASRTRLDRGYEQYF. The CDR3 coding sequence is TGTGCCAGCCGAACAAGACTGGACAGGGGTTACGAGCAGTACTTC. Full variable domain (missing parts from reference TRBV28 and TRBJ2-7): DVKVTQSSRYLVKRTGEKVFLECVQDMDHENMFWYRQDPGLGLRLIYFSYDVKMKEKGDIPEGYSVSREKKERFSLILESASTNQTSMYLCASRTRLDRGYEQYFGPGTRLTVT.

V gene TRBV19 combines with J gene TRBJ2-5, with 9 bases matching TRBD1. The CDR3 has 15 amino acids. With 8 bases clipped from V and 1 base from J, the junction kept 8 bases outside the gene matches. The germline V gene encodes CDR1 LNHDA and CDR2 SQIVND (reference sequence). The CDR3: CASGRVTGGQETQYF. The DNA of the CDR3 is TGTGCCAGTGGCCGAGTGACAGGGGGCCAAGAGACCCAGTACTTC.

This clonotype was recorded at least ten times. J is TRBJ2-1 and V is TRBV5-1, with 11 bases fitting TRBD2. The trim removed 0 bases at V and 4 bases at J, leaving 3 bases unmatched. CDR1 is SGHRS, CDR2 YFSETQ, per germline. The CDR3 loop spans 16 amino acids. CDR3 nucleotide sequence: TGCGCCAGCAGCTTGGATCTAGCGGGGGGTTACAATGAGCAGTTCTTC. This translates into CASSLDLAGGYNEQFF.

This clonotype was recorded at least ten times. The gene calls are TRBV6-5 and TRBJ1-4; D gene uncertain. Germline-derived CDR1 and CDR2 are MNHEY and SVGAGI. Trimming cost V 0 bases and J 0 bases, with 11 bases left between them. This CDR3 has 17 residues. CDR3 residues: CASSYSGSTATNEKLFF. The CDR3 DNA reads TGTGCCAGCAGTTACTCGGGCAGCACAGCAACTAATGAAAAACTGTTTTTT.

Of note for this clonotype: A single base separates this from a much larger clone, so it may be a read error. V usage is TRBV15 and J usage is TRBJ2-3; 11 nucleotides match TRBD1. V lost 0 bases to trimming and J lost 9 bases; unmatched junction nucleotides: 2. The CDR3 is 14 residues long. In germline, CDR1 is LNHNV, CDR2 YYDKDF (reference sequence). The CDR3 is CATSREGQGETQYF. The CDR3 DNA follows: TGTGCCACCAGCAGAGAGGGACAGGGGGAGACGCAGTATTTT.

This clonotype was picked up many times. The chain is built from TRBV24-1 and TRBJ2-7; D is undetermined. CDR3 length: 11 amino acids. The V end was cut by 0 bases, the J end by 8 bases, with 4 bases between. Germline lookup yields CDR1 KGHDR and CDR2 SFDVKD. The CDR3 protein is CATSDLRQQYF. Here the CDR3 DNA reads TGTGCCACCAGTGATTTGCGACAGCAGTACTTC.

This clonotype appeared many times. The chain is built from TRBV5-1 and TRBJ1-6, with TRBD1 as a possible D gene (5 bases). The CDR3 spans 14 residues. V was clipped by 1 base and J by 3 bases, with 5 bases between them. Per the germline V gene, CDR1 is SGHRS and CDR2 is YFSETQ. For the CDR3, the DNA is TGCGCCAGCAGCTTGACAGGCTATAATTCACCCCTCCACTTT. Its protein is CASSLTGYNSPLHF. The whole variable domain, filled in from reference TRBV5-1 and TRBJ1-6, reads KAGVTQTPRYLIKTRGQQVTLSCSPISGHRSVSWYQQTPGQGLQFLFEYFSETQRNKGNFPGRFSGRQFSNSRSEMNVSTLELGDSALYLCASSLTGYNSPLHFGNGTRLTVT.

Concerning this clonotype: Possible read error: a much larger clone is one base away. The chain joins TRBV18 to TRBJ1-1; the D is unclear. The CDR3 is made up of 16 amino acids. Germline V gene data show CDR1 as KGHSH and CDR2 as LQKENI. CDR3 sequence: CASSKNAVSERTAAFF. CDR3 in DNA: TGTGCCAGCTCAAAAAACGCGGTTTCTGAGAGGACTGCAGCTTTCTTT.

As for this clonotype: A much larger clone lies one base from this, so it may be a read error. The CDR3 sequence is CASSSDGRKQPQHF. As DNA, the CDR3 is TGTGCCAGCAGTTCGGACGGAAGAAAACAGCCCCAGCATTTT. The chain employs TRBV2 and TRBJ1-5, with unresolved D. V lost 5 bases, J lost 7 bases, and 15 bases lay in between. The CDR3 runs 14 residues. Germline V gives CDR1 SNHLY, CDR2 FYNNEI.

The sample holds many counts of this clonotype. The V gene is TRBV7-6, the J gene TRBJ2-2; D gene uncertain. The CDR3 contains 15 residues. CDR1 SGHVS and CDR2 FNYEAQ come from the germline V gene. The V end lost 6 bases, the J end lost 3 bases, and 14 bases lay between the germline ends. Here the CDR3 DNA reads TGTGCCAGCAGTCCGACTGCACCGCACACCGGGGAGCTGTTTTTT. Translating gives CASSPTAPHTGELFF.

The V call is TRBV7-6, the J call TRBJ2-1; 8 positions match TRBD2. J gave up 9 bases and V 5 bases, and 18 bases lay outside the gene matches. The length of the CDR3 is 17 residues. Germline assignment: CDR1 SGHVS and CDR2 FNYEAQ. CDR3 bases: TGTGCCAGCAGCCAAGATTTGGTAGCGGGGATATCAGGTGAGCAGTTCTTC. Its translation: CASSQDLVAGISGEQFF. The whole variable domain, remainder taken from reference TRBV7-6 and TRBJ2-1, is GAGVSQSPRYKVTKRGQDVALRCDPISGHVSLYWYRQALGQGPEFLTYFNYEAQQDKSGLPNDRFSAERPEGSISTLTIQRTEQRDSAMYRCASSQDLVAGISGEQFFGPGTRLTVL.